A single sample is the source of the 13 T cell receptor beta chains below, sequenced in a study of cytomegalovirus exposure and HLA in healthy donors. Amplification used 60 Vbeta primers and 13 Jbeta primers. Some clones are missing from TCRdb's copy, which holds only in-frame ones; the method was immunoSEQ multiplex PCR. The table includes 100,000 to 150,000 clones, 80% detected once. The sample consisted of PBMCs. The receptor set was obtained from a man aged 30 to 45 in good health and CMV-seropositive.

The chain joins TRBV6-5 to TRBJ2-7, with 8 bases fitting TRBD2. J lost 0 bases, V lost 5 bases, and 3 bases had no gene match. The CDR3 covers 14 residues. Germline lookup yields CDR1 MNHEY and CDR2 SVGAGI. CDR3 region: CASSLAGNSYEQYF. The CDR3 nucleotides read TGTGCCAGCAGTCTAGCGGGTAACTCCTACGAGCAGTACTTC.

This clone was seen only a few times. The rearrangement links TRBV7-2 to TRBJ2-1; no clear D gene. Per the germline V gene, CDR1 is SGHTA and CDR2 is FQGNSA. V was trimmed by 3 bases and J by 6 bases, leaving 9 bases between them. The CDR3 consists of 13 residues. The CDR3 spells CASSLWASNEQFF. As DNA, the CDR3 is TGTGCCAGCAGCTTGTGGGCCAGCAATGAGCAGTTCTTC.

The genes are TRBV5-1 and TRBJ2-2; TRBD1 matches 9 bases. The CDR3 has 16 residues. The V and J ends lost 1 base and 1 base, in that order; junction bases with no gene match: 2. Per germline, CDR1 SGHRS and CDR2 YFSETQ. CDR3 residues: CASSLLDRGNTGELFF. The CDR3 region has the DNA TGCGCCAGCAGCTTGTTGGACAGGGGGAACACCGGGGAGCTGTTTTTT.

This sequence joins TRBV5-6 and TRBJ2-7, with unresolved D. The CDR3 spans 14 residues. V was shortened by 1 base and J by 0 bases, with 8 bases between the two germline ends. The germline gives CDR1 SGHDT, CDR2 YYEEEE. The CDR3 loop is CASSLWSDSYEQYF. Written as DNA, the CDR3 is TGTGCCAGCAGCTTGTGGTCAGACTCCTACGAGCAGTACTTC.

This clone was observed a single time. V gene TRBV30 combines with J gene TRBJ1-2, with 8 bases lining up with TRBD1. V gave up 3 bases and J gave up 4 bases; unmatched junction bases: 4. CDR1 is GTSNPN, CDR2 SVGIG, per germline (reference sequence). The CDR3 spans 13 residues. DNA for the CDR3: TGTGCCTGGAGCCCAGGGGGCAGCTATGGCTACACCTTC. The encoded protein is CAWSPGGSYGYTF. Variable domain in full (rest from reference TRBV30 and TRBJ1-2): SQTIHQWPATLVQPVGSPLSLECTVEGTSNPNLYWYRQAAGRGLQLLFYSVGIGQISSEVPQNLSASRPQDRQFILSSKKLLLSDSGFYLCAWSPGGSYGYTFGSGTRLTVV.

The genes are TRBV10-3 and TRBJ2-5, with TRBD2 as a possible D gene (5 bases). This CDR3 contains 16 residues. Germline CDR1 is ENHRY and CDR2 is SYGVKD. Trimming stripped 4 bases from V and 1 base from J, with 16 bases between. CDR3 nucleotide sequence: TGTGCCATCAGTGGGTTTGACGGGGAACCCCAAGAGACCCAGTACTTC. Translation gives CAISGFDGEPQETQYF.

The CDR3 sequence: CASSGIQGFDTQYF. The CDR3 DNA follows: TGTGCCAGCAGTGGAATTCAGGGTTTCGATACGCAGTATTTT. The chain links TRBV2 to TRBJ2-3; a possible D gene is TRBD1 (5 bases). The CDR3 contains 14 residues. Trimming took 4 bases from V and 6 from J, leaving 14 bases between them. The germline CDR1 and CDR2 sequences are SNHLY and FYNNEI.

This clone showed up many times. V usage is TRBV4-1 and J usage is TRBJ1-2, with D maybe TRBD1 (5 bases). The CDR3 totals 17 residues. Trimming left V 1 base short and J 5 bases short, with 20 bases between. In germline, CDR1 is MGHRA, CDR2 YSYEKL. In DNA form, the CDR3 reads TGCGCCAGCAGCCAAGGGGTAAAGAGTAGGGGCCAGTATGGCTACACCTTC. Residues: CASSQGVKSRGQYGYTF.

This chain links TRBV28 with TRBJ2-1; TRBD2 is a possible D gene (5 bases). CDR3 length: 11 residues. In germline, CDR1 is MDHEN, CDR2 SYDVKM. With 2 bases removed from V and 10 bases from J, the gap between germline ends came to 6 bases. The CDR3 is CASSLRREQFF. For the CDR3, the DNA is TGTGCCAGCAGTTTAAGGAGGGAGCAGTTCTTC.

The chain recombines TRBV5-4 with TRBJ2-7; TRBD1 agrees at 9 bases. Looked up from germline, CDR1 is SGHNT and CDR2 is YYREEE (reference sequence). This CDR3 spans 15 amino acids. With 4 bases clipped from V and 6 bases from J, the junction kept 11 bases outside the gene matches. The CDR3 DNA reads as TGTGCCAGCAGCCTCTCCCGGGACAGGGACGCCGAGCAGTACTTC. Residues: CASSLSRDRDAEQYF. Filled out from reference TRBV5-4 and TRBJ2-7, the complete variable domain reads ETGVTQSPTHLIKTRGQQVTLRCSSQSGHNTVSWYQQALGQGPQFIFQYYREEENGRGNFPPRFSGLQFPNYSSELNVNALELDDSALYLCASSLSRDRDAEQYFGPGTRLTVT.

This clone was detected only a few times. This rearrangement joins TRBV5-5 to TRBJ2-3; tentative D call: TRBD2 (5 bases). Germline-derived CDR1 and CDR2 are SGHKS and YYEKEE (reference sequence). Trimming cost V 2 bases and J 1 base, with 11 bases left between them. This CDR3 contains 15 residues. The CDR3 nucleotides are TGTGCCAGCAGCTTACTAGTATATGGCACAGATACGCAGTATTTT. Translation: CASSLLVYGTDTQYF. Full variable domain (remainder filled in from reference TRBV5-5 and TRBJ2-3): DAGVTQSPTHLIKTRGQQVTLRCSPISGHKSVSWYQQVLGQGPQFIFQYYEKEERGRGNFPDRFSARQFPNYSSELNVNALLLGDSALYLCASSLLVYGTDTQYFGPGTRLTVL.

The chain couples TRBV28 to TRBJ2-7; the match to TRBD1 covers 9 bases. The CDR3 length is 14 residues. Germline V gene data show CDR1 as MDHEN and CDR2 as SYDVKM. The ends lost 7 bases at V and 4 bases at J; junction bases unmatched: 8. CDR3 sequence reads: CASNLRQGDYEQYF. CDR3 bases: TGTGCCAGCAACCTCCGACAGGGGGATTACGAGCAGTACTTC.

The gene calls are TRBV9 and TRBJ2-7; a possible D gene is TRBD2 (5 bases). The CDR3 covers 14 residues. Deletions cut 1 base from V and 6 bases from J, with 14 bases between. The germline gives CDR1 SGDLS, CDR2 YYNGEE. Written as DNA, the CDR3 is TGTGCCAGCAGCGTATCCTCGCCCGCGGGCGAGCAGTACTTC. This sequence encodes CASSVSSPAGEQYF.